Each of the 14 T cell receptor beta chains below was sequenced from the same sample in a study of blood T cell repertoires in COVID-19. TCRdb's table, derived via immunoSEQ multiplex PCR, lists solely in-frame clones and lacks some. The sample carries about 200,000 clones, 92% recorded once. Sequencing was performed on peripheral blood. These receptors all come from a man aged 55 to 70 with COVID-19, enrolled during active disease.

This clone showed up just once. CDR3 loop: CASSQGGGTYEQYF. The CDR3 DNA reads TGCGCCAGCAGCCAAGGGGGGGGGACCTACGAGCAGTACTTC. The chain recombines TRBV4-1 with TRBJ2-7; TRBD2 aligns across 7 bases. CDR3 length: 14 amino acids. Per the germline V gene, CDR1 is MGHRA and CDR2 is YSYEKL. V dropped 1 base and J dropped 2; count of bases not matched to a gene: 2.

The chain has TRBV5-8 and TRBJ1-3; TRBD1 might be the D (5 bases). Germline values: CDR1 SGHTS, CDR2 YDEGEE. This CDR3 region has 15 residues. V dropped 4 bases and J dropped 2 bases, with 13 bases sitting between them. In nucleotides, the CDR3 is TGTGCCAGCAGCCCCAGGAGGGGAACTGGAAACACCATATATTTT. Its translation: CASSPRRGTGNTIYF.

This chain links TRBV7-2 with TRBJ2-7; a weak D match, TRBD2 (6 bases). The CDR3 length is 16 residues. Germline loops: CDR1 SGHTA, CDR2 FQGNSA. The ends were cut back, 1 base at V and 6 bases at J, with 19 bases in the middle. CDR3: CASSLGGGGKVPEQYF. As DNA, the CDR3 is TGTGCCAGCAGCTTAGGAGGCGGAGGGAAAGTGCCCGAGCAGTACTTC. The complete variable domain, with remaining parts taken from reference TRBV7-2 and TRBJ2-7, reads GAGVSQSPSNKVTEKGKDVELRCDPISGHTALYWYRQSLGQGLEFLIYFQGNSAPDKSGLPSDRFSAERTGGSVSTLTIQRTQQEDSAVYLCASSLGGGGKVPEQYFGPGTRLTVT.

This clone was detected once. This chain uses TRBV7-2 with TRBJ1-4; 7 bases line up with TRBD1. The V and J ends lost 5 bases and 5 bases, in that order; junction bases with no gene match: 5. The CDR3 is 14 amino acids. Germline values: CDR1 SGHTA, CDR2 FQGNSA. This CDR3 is CASSPGQRNEKLFF. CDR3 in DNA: TGTGCCAGCAGCCCGGGACAGAGAAATGAAAAACTGTTTTTT.

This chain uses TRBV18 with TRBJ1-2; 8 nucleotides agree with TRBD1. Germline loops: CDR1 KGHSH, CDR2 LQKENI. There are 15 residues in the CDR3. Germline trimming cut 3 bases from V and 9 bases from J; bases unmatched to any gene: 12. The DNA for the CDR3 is TGTGCCAGCTCACCTAAATCGGACAGGGTAATTCGCTACACCTTC. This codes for CASSPKSDRVIRYTF. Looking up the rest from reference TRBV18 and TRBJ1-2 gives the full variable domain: NAGVMQNPRHLVRRRGQEARLRCSPMKGHSHVYWYRQLPEEGLKFMVYLQKENIIDESGMPKERFSAEFPKEGPSILRIQQVVRGDSAAYFCASSPKSDRVIRYTFGSGTRLTVV.

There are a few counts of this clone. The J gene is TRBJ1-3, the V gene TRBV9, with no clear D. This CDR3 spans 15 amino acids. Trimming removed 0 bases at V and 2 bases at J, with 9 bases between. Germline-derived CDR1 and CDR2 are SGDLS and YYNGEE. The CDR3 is CASSVASGAGNTIYF. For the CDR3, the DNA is TGTGCCAGCAGCGTAGCGTCCGGGGCTGGAAACACCATATATTTT.

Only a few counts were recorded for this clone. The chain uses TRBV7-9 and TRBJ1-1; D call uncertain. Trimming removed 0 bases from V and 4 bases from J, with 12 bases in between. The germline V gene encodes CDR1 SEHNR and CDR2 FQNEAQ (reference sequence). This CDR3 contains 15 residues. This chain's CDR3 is CASSLALVPGTEAFF. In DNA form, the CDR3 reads TGTGCCAGCAGCTTAGCGCTCGTTCCGGGCACTGAAGCTTTCTTT.

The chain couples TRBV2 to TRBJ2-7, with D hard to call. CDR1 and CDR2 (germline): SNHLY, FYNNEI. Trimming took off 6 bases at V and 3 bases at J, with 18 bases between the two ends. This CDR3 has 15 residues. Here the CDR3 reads CASSETRVYGYEQYF. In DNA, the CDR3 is TGTGCCAGCAGCGAAACCCGGGTATATGGCTACGAGCAGTACTTC.

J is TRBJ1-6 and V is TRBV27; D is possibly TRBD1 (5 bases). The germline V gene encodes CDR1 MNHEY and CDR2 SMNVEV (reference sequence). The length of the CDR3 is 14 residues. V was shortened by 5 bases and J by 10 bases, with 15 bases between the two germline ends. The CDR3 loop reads CASSRWGGNSPLHF. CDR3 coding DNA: TGTGCCAGCAGTAGATGGGGGGGGAACTCACCCCTCCACTTT.

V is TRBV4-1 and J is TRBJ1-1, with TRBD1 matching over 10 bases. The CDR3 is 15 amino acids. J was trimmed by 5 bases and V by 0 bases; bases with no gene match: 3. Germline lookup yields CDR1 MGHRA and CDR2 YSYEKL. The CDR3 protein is CASSQDDRGRTEAFF. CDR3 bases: TGCGCCAGCAGCCAAGATGACAGGGGGCGAACTGAAGCTTTCTTT.

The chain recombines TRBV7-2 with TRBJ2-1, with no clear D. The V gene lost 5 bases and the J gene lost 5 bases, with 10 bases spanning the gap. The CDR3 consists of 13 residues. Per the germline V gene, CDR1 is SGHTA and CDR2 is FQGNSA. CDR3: CASSPASDNEQFF. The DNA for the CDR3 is TGTGCCAGCAGCCCGGCTAGTGACAATGAGCAGTTCTTC.

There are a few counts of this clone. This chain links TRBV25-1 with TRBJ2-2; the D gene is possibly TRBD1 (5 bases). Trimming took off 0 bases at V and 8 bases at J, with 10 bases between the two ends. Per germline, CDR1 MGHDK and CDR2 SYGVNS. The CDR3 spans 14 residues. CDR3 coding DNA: TGTGCCAGCAGTGAATATAAGGGGTCTGGGGAGCTGTTTTTT. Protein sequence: CASSEYKGSGELFF.

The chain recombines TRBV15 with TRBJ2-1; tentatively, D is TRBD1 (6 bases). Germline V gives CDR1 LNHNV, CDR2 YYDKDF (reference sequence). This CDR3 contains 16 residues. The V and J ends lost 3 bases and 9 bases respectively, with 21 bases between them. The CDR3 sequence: CATSRGGQTFNVEQFF. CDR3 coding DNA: TGTGCCACCAGCAGGGGTGGACAGACTTTTAACGTTGAGCAGTTCTTC.

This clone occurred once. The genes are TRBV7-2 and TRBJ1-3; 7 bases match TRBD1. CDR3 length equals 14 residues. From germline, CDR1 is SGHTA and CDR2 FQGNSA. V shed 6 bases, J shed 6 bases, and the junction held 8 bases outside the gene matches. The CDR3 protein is CASRQQGIENTIYF. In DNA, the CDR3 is TGTGCCAGCAGACAACAGGGGATTGAAAACACCATATATTTT.